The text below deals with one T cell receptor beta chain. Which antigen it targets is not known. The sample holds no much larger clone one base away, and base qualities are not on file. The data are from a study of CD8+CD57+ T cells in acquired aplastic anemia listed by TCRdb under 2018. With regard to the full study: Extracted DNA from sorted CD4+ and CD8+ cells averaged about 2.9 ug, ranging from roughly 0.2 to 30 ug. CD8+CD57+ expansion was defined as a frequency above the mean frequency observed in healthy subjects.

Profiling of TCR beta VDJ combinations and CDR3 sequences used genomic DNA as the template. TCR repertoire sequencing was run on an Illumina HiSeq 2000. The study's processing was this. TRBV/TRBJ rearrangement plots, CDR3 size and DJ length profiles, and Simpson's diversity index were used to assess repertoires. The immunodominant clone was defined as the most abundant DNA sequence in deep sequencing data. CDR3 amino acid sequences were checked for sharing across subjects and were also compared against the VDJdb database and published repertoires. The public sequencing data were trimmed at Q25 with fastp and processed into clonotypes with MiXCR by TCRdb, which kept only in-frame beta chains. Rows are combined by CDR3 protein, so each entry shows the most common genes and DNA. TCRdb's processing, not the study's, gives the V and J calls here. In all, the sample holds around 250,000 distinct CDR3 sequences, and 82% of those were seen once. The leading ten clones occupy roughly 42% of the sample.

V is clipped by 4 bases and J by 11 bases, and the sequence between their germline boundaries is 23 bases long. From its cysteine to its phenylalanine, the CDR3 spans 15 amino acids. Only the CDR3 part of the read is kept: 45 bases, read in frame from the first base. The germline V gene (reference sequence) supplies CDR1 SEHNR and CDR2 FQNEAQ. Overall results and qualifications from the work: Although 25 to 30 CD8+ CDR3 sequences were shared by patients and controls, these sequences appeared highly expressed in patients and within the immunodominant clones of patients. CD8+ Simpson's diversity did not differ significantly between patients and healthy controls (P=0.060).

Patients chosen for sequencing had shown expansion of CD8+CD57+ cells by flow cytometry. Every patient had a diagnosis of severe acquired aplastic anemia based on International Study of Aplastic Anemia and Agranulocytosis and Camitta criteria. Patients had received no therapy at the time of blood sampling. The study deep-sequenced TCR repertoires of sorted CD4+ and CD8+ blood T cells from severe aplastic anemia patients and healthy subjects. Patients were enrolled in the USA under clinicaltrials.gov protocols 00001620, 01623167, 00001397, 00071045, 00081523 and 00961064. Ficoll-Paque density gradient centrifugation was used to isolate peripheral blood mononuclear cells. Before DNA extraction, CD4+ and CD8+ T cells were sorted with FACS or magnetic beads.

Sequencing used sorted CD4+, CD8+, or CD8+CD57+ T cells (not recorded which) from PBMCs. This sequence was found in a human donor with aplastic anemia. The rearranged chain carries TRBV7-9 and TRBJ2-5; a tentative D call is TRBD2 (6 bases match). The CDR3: CASSSETSGWENQYF. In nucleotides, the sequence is TGTGCCAGCAGCTCTGAAACAAGCGGGTGGGAGAATCAGTACTTC.